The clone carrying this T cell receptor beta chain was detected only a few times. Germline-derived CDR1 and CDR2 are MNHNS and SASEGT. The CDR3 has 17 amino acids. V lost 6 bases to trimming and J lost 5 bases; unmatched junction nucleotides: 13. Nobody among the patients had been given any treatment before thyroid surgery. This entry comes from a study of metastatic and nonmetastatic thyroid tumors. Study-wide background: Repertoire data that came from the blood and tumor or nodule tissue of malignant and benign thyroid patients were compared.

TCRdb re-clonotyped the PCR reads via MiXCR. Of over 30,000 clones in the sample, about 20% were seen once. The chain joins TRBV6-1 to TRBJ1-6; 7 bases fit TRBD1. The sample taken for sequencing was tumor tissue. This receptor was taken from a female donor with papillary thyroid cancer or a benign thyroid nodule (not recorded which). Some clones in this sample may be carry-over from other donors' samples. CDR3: CASRQGTGTVNNSPLHF. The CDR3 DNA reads TGTGCCAGCAGGCAAGGGACCGGGACAGTTAATAATTCACCCCTCCACTTT.